Listed below are T cell receptor beta chains from one sample, sequenced in a study of Tregs in tolerant kidney transplant recipients. Generated by immunoSEQ multiplex PCR, the TCRdb table keeps only in-frame clones and is missing some. In the table there are tens of thousands of clones, about 89% of which are singletons. Sequencing was done on a sample of Tregs from blood. Every receptor here comes from a human donor in good health. CDR3s include the opening cysteine and the closing phenylalanine or tryptophan. The order of the fields is clone size, J gene, V gene, CDR3 protein. Not every row has a clone size; where given, it reads once, few, many or a size class.

>once|TRBJ2-3|TRBV4-1
CASSQDFYSTDTQYF
>NA|TRBJ2-1|TRBV11-3
CASSPHPYNEQFF
>NA|TRBJ2-7|TRBV10-1
CAPRGPSHLALYEQYF
>NA|TRBJ1-2|TRBV15
CATSSRQGAYGYTF
>NA|TRBJ2-5|TRBV18
CASSPGNSGETQYF
>NA|TRBJ1-5|TRBV6-6
CASRGRGQPQHF
>NA|TRBJ1-1|TRBV5-5
CASSQQFSEAFF
>NA|TRBJ1-1|TRBV7-6
CASSSSPVSDPFF
>NA|TRBJ1-1|TRBV7-9
CASGRGMNTEAFF
>NA|TRBJ1-2|TRBV4-1
CASSPQTGSYYGYTF
>NA|TRBJ2-1|TRBV9
CASSVSGTRKYNEQFF
>NA|TRBJ2-1|TRBV5-1
CASSLAGGLSYNEQFF
>NA|TRBJ1-1|TRBV5-1
CASSFVRSDRVRTEAFF
>NA|TRBJ1-2|TRBV18
CASSPTVLTNYGYTF
>once|TRBJ2-5|TRBV9
CASSVGVTREQETQYF
>NA|TRBJ2-7|TRBV21-1
CASIPGQSTYEQYF
>NA|TRBJ2-1|TRBV5-6
CASSLFWGTSSYNEQFF
>NA|TRBJ1-3|TRBV7-9
CASSTTGSSSGNTIYF
>NA|TRBJ2-1|TRBV20-1
CSARRYNEQFF
>NA|TRBJ1-1|TRBV7-9
CASSLAWGEVVFF
>NA|TRBJ2-4|TRBV6-5
CASSYLGTENIQYF
>NA|TRBJ1-1|TRBV7-3
CASSTAGGNTEAFF
>NA|TRBJ1-1|TRBV15
CATSSPGGGTEAFF
>NA|TRBJ2-1|TRBV6-4
CASSGSGGASAEQFF
>NA|TRBJ1-1|TRBV30
CAWTLQLNTEAFF
>few|TRBJ2-7|TRBV5-4
CASSLLGQVEQYF
>NA|TRBJ2-1|TRBV5-6
CASSFRGLESYNEQFF
>NA|TRBJ2-4|TRBV2
CASSDRGGWGIQYF
>NA|TRBJ2-1|TRBV7-9
CASSFYNEQFF
>NA|TRBJ2-5|TRBV10-2
CASRASGTETQYF
>medium-sized|TRBJ2-7|TRBV10-1
CASSVSGSRNEQYF
>NA|TRBJ1-2|TRBV2
CASNGGYGYTF
>once|TRBJ1-4|TRBV21-1
CASSKVPPGQVELATNEKLFF
>NA|TRBJ1-2|TRBV29-1
CSVHGVYGYTF
>NA|TRBJ2-3|TRBV11-2
CASSARKDSVSTDTQYF
>NA|TRBJ1-2|TRBV6-1
CASSPSGYGYTF
>NA|TRBJ1-1|TRBV5-4
CASSLRAPSEAFF
>NA|TRBJ2-5|TRBV27
CASRPRGARETQYF
>NA|TRBJ2-4|TRBV18
CASSPSAIYGKNIQYF